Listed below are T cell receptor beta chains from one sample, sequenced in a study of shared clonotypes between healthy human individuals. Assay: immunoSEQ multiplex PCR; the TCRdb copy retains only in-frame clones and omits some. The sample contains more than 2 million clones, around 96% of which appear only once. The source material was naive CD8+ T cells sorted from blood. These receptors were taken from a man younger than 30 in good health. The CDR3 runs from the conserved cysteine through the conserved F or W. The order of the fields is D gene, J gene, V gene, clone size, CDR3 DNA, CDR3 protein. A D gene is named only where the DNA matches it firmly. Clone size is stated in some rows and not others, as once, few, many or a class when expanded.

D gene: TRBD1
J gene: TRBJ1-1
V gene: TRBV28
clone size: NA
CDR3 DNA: TGTGCCAGCAGTGGCCGGGACAGGGACACTGAAGCTTTCTTT
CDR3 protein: CASSGRDRDTEAFF

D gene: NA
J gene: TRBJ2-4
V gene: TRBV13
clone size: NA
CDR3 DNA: TGTGCCAGCAGCCATCGGACGGACTTAAACATTCAGTACTTC
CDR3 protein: CASSHRTDLNIQYF

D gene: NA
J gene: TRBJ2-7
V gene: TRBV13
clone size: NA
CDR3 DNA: TGTGCCAGCGGTCGTCTTTACGAGCAGTACTTC
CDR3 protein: CASGRLYEQYF

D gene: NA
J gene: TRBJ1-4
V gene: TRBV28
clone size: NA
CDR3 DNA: TGTGCCAGCAGTTTAGTGGGTTTCGGTGAAAAACTGTTTTTT
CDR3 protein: CASSLVGFGEKLFF

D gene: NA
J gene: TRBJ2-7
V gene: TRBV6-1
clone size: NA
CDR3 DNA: TGTGCCAGCGGAGGGGGCGCGGATAGCTACGAGCAGTACTTC
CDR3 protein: CASGGGADSYEQYF

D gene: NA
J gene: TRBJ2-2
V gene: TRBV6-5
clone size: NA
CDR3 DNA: TGTGCCAGCAGCCCTAGCAAAGCCGGGGAGCTGTTTTTT
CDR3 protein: CASSPSKAGELFF

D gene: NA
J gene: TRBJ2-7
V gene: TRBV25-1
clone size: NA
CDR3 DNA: TGTGCCAGCAGTGATCCGGGGGTCACATCCTACGAGCAGTACTTC
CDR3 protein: CASSDPGVTSYEQYF

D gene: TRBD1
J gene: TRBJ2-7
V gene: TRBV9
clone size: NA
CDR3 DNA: TGTGCCAGCAGCAACCGACAGGGAACGGACGAGCAGTACTTC
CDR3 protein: CASSNRQGTDEQYF

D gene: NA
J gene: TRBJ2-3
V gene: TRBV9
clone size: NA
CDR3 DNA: TGTGCCAGCAGCCCTCAGGGGGGGACTAGCACAGATACGCAGTATTTT
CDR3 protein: CASSPQGGTSTDTQYF

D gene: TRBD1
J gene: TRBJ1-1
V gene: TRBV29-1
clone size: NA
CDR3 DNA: TGCAGCGTTGGGCAGGGGGGTGAAGCTTTCTTT
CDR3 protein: CSVGQGGEAFF

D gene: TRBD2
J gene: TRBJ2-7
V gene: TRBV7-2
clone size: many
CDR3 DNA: TGTGCCAGCAGCCCCGCGGGGGATACCGCCTACGAGCAGTACTTC
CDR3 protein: CASSPAGDTAYEQYF

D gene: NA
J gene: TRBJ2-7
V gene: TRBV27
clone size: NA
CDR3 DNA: TGTGCCAGCAGTTTCGGCGGGCCTGTCTACGAGCAGTACTTC
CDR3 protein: CASSFGGPVYEQYF

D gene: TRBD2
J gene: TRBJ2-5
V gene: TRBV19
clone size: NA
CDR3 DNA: TGTGCCAGTAGTATCGGACTAGAGGTATTGGAGACCCAGTACTTC
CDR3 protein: CASSIGLEVLETQYF

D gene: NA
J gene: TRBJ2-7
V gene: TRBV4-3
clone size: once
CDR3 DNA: TGCGCCAGCAGCCAAGCCCGAGGGTTGGGCTACGAGCAGTACTTC
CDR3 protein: CASSQARGLGYEQYF

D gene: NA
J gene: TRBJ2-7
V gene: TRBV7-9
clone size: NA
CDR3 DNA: TGTGCCAGCAGCGGCCGGGACACCTACTACGAGCAGTACTTC
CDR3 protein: CASSGRDTYYEQYF

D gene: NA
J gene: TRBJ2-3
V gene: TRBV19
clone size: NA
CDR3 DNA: TGTGCCAGTAGTATAGGATGGAGCACACACACAGATACGCAGTATTTT
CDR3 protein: CASSIGWSTHTDTQYF

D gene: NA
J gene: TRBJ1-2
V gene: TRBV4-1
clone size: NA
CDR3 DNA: TGCGCCAGCAGCCAAGGGCACGGCATGTTCAGTGGCTACACCTTC
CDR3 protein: CASSQGHGMFSGYTF

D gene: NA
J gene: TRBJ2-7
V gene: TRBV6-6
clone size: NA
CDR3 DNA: TGTGCCAGCAGTTTTAGCGAGAGCTCCTACGAGCAGTACTTC
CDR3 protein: CASSFSESSYEQYF

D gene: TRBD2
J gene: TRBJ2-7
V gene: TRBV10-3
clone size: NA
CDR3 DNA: TGTGCCATCGGATCAGGGGCACTAGCGGGAGGAGAAGAGCAGTACTTC
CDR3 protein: CAIGSGALAGGEEQYF

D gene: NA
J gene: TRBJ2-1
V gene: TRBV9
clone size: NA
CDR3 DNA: TGTGCCAGCAGCGTATATTCAGGCGGAGTCGATGAGCAGTTCTTC
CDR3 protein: CASSVYSGGVDEQFF

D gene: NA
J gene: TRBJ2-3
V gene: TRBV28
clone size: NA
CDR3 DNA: TGTGCCAGCAGTTTCGGGTCGATCACAGATACGCAGTATTTT
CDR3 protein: CASSFGSITDTQYF

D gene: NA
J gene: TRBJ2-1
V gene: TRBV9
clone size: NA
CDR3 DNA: TGTGCCAGCAGCGTAGGAAGCGCTTCCCACAATGAGCAGTTCTTC
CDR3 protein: CASSVGSASHNEQFF

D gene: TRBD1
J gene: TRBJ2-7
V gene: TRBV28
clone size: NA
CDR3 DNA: TGTGCCAGCAGTCGGGACAGGGTCTACGAGCAGTACTTC
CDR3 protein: CASSRDRVYEQYF

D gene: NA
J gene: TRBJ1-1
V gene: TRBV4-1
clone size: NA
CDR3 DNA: TGCGCCAGCAGCCCCGCCGGGACACCATTAGGGGCTTTCTTT
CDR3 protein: CASSPAGTPLGAFF

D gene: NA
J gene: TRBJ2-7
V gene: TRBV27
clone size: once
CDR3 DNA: TGTGCCAGCAGTTCGGACGGAATAGGGATAAGCTCCTACGAGCAGTACTTC
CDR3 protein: CASSSDGIGISSYEQYF